Sequencing of this TCR beta chain was carried out in a study of metastatic and nonmetastatic thyroid tumors. Across the whole study: Malignant thyroid and benign thyroid patients provided blood and tumor or nodule tissue whose repertoires were compared. Whole-study results and caveats: Reports indicated that malignant thyroid tumors showed significantly higher TCR beta diversity than benign nodules did, in blood and tumor.

Per the original data handling: To classify distant metastasis in papillary thyroid cancer, a model was built from CDR3 differences across clinicopathological groups. TCRdb reanalyzed the PCR reads with MiXCR. TCRdb assigned the V and J calls; the authors' analysis was not used. In the table there are tens of thousands of clones, approximately 11% of which are singletons. Deletions cut 4 bases from V and 3 bases from J, with 7 bases between. This CDR3 has 12 residues. The germline CDR1 and CDR2 sequences are MNHEY and SMNVEV (reference sequence). Prior to thyroid surgery, none of the patients had received any treatment. This clone was counted at least ten times. Its antigen is not identified. Distinct nucleotide sequences in the sample also encode this CDR3.

The origin of this receptor is a female donor with papillary thyroid cancer or a benign thyroid nodule (not recorded which). Some clones in this sample may be carry-over from other donors' samples. This chain connects TRBV27 to TRBJ2-7; a possible D gene is TRBD1 (5 bases). Sequencing input: blood. For the CDR3, the DNA is TGTGCCAGCAGTTCTAGGGGCTACGAGCAGTACTTC. This codes for CASSSRGYEQYF.